This T cell receptor (beta chain) was identified during a study of T cells in Graves' hyperthyroidism and ophthalmopathy. There were TCR beta CDR3 regions amplified from RNA transcripts. HTBI primers drove first-round RT-PCR of the TCR CDR3. TCRdb independently ran MiXCR on the multiplex PCR reads; one entry per CDR3 protein. Among over 500,000 distinct CDR3 sequences listed, roughly 45% were seen once. Germline loops: CDR1 SGHRS, CDR2 YFSETQ. This CDR3 is built from 14 residues. V dropped 0 bases and J dropped 6 bases, with 12 bases sitting between them. V and J are TRBV5-1 and TRBJ1-1; possible D gene TRBD1, 6 bases. The source material was peripheral blood or thyroid tissue (not recorded which). This TCR came from an adult woman with Graves' disease, either hyperthyroidism or ophthalmopathy (not recorded which). CDR3 nucleotides: TGCGCCAGCAGCTTGGAATTCGGACAGCCTGAAGCTTTCTTT. The encoded protein is CASSLEFGQPEAFF.